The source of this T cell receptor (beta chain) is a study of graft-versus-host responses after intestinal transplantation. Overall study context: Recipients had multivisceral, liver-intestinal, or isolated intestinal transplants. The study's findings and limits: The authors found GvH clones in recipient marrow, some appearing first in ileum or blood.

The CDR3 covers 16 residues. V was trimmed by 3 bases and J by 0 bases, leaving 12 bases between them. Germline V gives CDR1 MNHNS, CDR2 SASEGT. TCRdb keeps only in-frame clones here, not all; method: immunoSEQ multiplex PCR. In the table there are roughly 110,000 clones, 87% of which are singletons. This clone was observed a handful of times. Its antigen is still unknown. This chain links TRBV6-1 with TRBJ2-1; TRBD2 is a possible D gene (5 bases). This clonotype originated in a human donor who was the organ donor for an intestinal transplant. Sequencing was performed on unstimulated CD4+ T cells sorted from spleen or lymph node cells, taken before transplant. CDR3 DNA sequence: TGTGCCAGCAGTGATGAGCGGAGGAGCTCCTACAATGAGCAGTTCTTC. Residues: CASSDERRSSYNEQFF.